The 17 T cell receptor beta chains below all came from one sample that was sequenced in a study of blood T cell repertoires in COVID-19. Using immunoSEQ multiplex PCR, the repertoire was profiled, and TCRdb retains in-frame clones only, with some absent. The sample has about 190,000 clones; about 85% are singletons. The sequenced sample consisted of peripheral blood. These receptors were obtained from a man under 40 with acute or convalescent COVID-19.

The chain links TRBV5-1 to TRBJ2-5; D may be TRBD2 (7 bases). Germline V gene sequence: CDR1 SGHRS, CDR2 YFSETQ. Trimming cost V 3 bases and J 4 bases, with 16 bases left between them. The CDR3 has 15 residues. This CDR3 reads CASSSPGGRVETQYF. The DNA of the CDR3 is TGCGCCAGCAGCTCCCCGGGGGGCCGGGTAGAGACCCAGTACTTC.

This chain connects TRBV29-1 to TRBJ2-3; the match to TRBD1 covers 10 bases. The V segment lost 4 bases and the J segment 6 bases; nucleotides outside the gene matches: 13. CDR1 is SQVTM and CDR2 is ANQGSEA in the germline V gene. CDR3 size: 16 residues. The DNA of the CDR3 is TGCAGCGTTGCTGTCCGACAGGGGGCCACCCAGGATACGCAGTATTTT. Amino acid sequence: CSVAVRQGATQDTQYF.

The V call is TRBV19, the J call TRBJ2-2; the D gene is possibly TRBD1 (6 bases). V was trimmed by 6 bases and J by 2 bases, leaving 13 bases between them. Germline CDR1 is LNHDA and CDR2 is SQIVND (reference sequence). The length of the CDR3 is 15 residues. CDR3 protein: CASRSQGRNTGELFF. Written as DNA, the CDR3 is TGTGCCAGTAGATCCCAGGGGAGAAACACCGGGGAGCTGTTTTTT.

This chain links TRBV19 with TRBJ1-1; D is ambiguous. Germline CDR1 is LNHDA and CDR2 is SQIVND (reference sequence). Trimming cost V 3 bases and J 5 bases, with 13 bases left between them. The CDR3 length is 14 residues. The CDR3 coding sequence is TGTGCCAGTAGTATGAGCGGTTCGAGAACTGAAGCTTTCTTT. Its protein is CASSMSGSRTEAFF.

The table lists this clone with a count of one. The chain uses TRBV9 and TRBJ2-1; D might be TRBD2 (6 bases). V lost 2 bases to trimming and J lost 7 bases, with 16 bases between them. Germline V lookup: CDR1 SGDLS, CDR2 YYNGEE. The CDR3 sequence is 15 residues long. This chain's CDR3 is CASSVGGLGGNEQFF. CDR3 in DNA: TGTGCCAGCAGCGTCGGGGGACTGGGGGGTAATGAGCAGTTCTTC.

The chain uses TRBV2 and TRBJ2-3; 9 nucleotides line up with TRBD2. There are 15 residues in the CDR3. Germline CDR1 and CDR2: SNHLY and FYNNEI. The ends lost 9 bases at V and 2 bases at J; junction bases unmatched: 9. The CDR3 DNA is TGTGCCAGTCGGGCTAGCGGGACTTTCACAGATACGCAGTATTTT. This encodes CASRASGTFTDTQYF.

This rearrangement joins TRBV24-1 to TRBJ1-2, with 8 nucleotides matching TRBD1. V was pared by 3 bases and J by 6 bases, with 8 bases of the junction left unmatched. The CDR3 sequence is 15 residues long. Germline loops: CDR1 KGHDR, CDR2 SFDVKD. CDR3 DNA sequence: TGTGCCACCAGTGATAAAACAGGGGGGGGGAATGGCTACACCTTC. The encoded protein is CATSDKTGGGNGYTF.

The V call is TRBV28, the J call TRBJ2-5, with D tentatively TRBD2 (5 bases). Germline V lookup: CDR1 MDHEN, CDR2 SYDVKM. V was shortened by 1 base and J by 7 bases, with 7 bases between the two germline ends. The CDR3 extends over 12 amino acids. The CDR3 region is CASSLYRGTQYF. CDR3 coding DNA: TGTGCCAGCAGTTTATACCGGGGGACCCAGTACTTC.

This CDR3 is CASSLQANTEAFF. The DNA for the CDR3 is TGTGCCAGCAGCCTACAGGCGAACACTGAAGCTTTCTTT. This chain joins TRBV11-3 and TRBJ1-1; D possibly corresponds to TRBD1 (5 bases). Trimming cost V 5 bases and J 1 base, with 8 bases left between them. The germline V gene has CDR1 SGHNT and CDR2 YENEEA. This CDR3 comprises 13 residues.

The chain is built from TRBV7-9 and TRBJ2-1, with D tentatively TRBD2 (6 bases). The germline V and J ends were trimmed by 2 bases and 5 bases, with 16 bases remaining between them. CDR1 and CDR2 (germline): SEHNR, FQNEAQ (reference sequence). The CDR3 has 16 amino acids. The DNA for the CDR3 is TGTGCCAGCAGCTTATTTCGCGGGGCGGTCCACAATGAGCAGTTCTTC. Translated, it gives CASSLFRGAVHNEQFF.

The rearrangement uses TRBV5-1 and TRBJ1-2; D ambiguous. Trimming took off 0 bases at V and 5 bases at J, with 8 bases between the two ends. The germline V gene has CDR1 SGHRS and CDR2 YFSETQ. This CDR3 region has 13 residues. The CDR3 here is CASSLVGGYGYTF. The CDR3 DNA follows: TGCGCCAGCAGCTTGGTAGGCGGATATGGCTACACCTTC.

This chain connects TRBV6-5 to TRBJ1-2; 7 bases map to TRBD1. Germline V gives CDR1 MNHEY, CDR2 SVGAGI. The CDR3 consists of 12 residues. J lost 7 bases, V lost 8 bases, and 7 bases had no gene match. The CDR3 coding sequence is TGTGCCAGCCGACAGGGCACGCTTGGCTACACCTTC. It codes for CASRQGTLGYTF.

V usage is TRBV6-5 and J usage is TRBJ1-2; D perhaps matches TRBD1 (5 bases). CDR1 is MNHEY, CDR2 SVGAGI, per germline. The CDR3 covers 15 residues. V lost 0 bases to trimming and J lost 2 bases, with 10 bases between them. For the CDR3, the DNA is TGTGCCAGCAGTTACTCCGTGACAGAAAACTATGGCTACACCTTC. Its translation: CASSYSVTENYGYTF.

This chain joins TRBV11-3 and TRBJ2-1, with 12 positions matching TRBD2. Germline-derived CDR1 and CDR2 are SGHNT and YENEEA. The CDR3 covers 15 residues. V lost 1 base and J lost 10; bases outside the gene matches: 5. The CDR3 bases are TGTGCCAGCAGCTTAGTAACTAGCGGGAGGCACGAGCAGTTCTTC. Translating gives CASSLVTSGRHEQFF.

This sequence joins TRBV25-1 and TRBJ1-1, with D uncertain. The CDR3 extends over 14 amino acids. Germline V gives CDR1 MGHDK, CDR2 SYGVNS. V was pared by 3 bases and J by 1 base, with 9 bases between. The CDR3 region is CASSDNSRNTEAFF. The CDR3 coding sequence is TGTGCCAGCAGTGACAACTCAAGGAACACTGAAGCTTTCTTT.

The chain is built from TRBV5-1 and TRBJ2-1; 7 bases align to TRBD2. The V gene's germline CDR1 is SGHRS and CDR2 YFSETQ. The CDR3 spans 14 residues. V lost 0 bases, J lost 8 bases, and 5 bases stayed unmatched. The CDR3 sequence: CASSLERGNHEQFF. CDR3 DNA sequence: TGCGCCAGCAGCTTGGAGCGGGGTAATCATGAGCAGTTCTTC.

This clone has only a few counts. The chain couples TRBV19 to TRBJ1-2; D not resolved. The CDR3 consists of 11 residues. Trimming removed 6 bases from V and 2 bases from J, with 4 bases in between. Germline CDR1 is LNHDA and CDR2 is SQIVND (reference sequence). CDR3 in amino acids: CASSRNYGYTF. DNA for the CDR3: TGTGCCAGTAGCCGGAACTATGGCTACACCTTC.